This T cell receptor beta chain was captured by sequencing in a study of T cell responses to AZD1222 COVID-19 vaccine (dated by TCRdb to the early 2020s). As for the study more broadly: A total of under 250 trial participants underwent TCR sequencing, of whom about 200 had received two doses of AZD1222 and roughly 26 had received two doses of the MenACWY control vaccine. Trial participants were enrolled by age into 18-55, 56-69 and 70-plus year subgroups, with about 150, 28 and 57 TCR-sequenced participants respectively. What the work shows at the level of the full study, not this receptor alone: The whole spike protein was spanned by vaccine-associated CD4 TCRs, and dominant responses were seen in regions 160-218 and 743-854. Spike-specific TCR breadth and depth rose significantly after two AZD1222 doses compared with day 0 and with MenACWY recipients. Reportedly, almost half of the unique spike-specific TCRs recognized epitopes lying outside the regions that are mutated in the B.1.351 and B.1.1.7 variants. The 56-69-year group was small, and its depth increase did not reach significance, likely because of low power. Because no day 14 peak-response samples were available, repertoires were characterized only after the peak T cell response. Participants were mostly white British, with more females than males. The authors suggested clonal diversity may have been underestimated. Only five to seven AZD1222 recipients were SARS-CoV-2 seropositive at baseline, limiting conclusions about previously exposed vaccinees.

This specimen's time point label, per the study, means: about 28 days (+/-7) after the second vaccine dose. Because spike-specific TCR depth and breadth did not differ between the two schedules, AZD1222 recipients who got a second dose at roughly 4 weeks were pooled with those who got a second dose at roughly 12 weeks. The vaccinee samples were drawn from two UK trials, COV001 and COV002, one of which was a single-blind randomized controlled phase 2/3 trial testing AZD1222 (ChAdOx1 nCoV-19) in healthy adults. For TCRbeta chain sequencing, PBMC samples were collected from trial participants at day 0 and at day 28 after the second dose. A remark on this clone: Its antigen is still unknown. Base qualities are missing; no much larger clone stands one base away.

The CDR3 covers 16 residues, taking in both the cysteine and the phenylalanine. Only the CDR3 region is kept as DNA, spanning 48 bases read in frame from base 1. The germline V gene (reference sequence) specifies SGHKS as CDR1 and YYEKEE as CDR2. Between the V and J ends, shortened by 1 base and 2 bases respectively, the junction contains 13 bases. The CDR3 regions of human TCRbeta chains were analyzed by immunosequencing. From the authors' description of their analysis: Repertoire TCRs were matched against a reference library of SARS-CoV-2-specific TCRs generated with the MIRA antigen-specificity platform. Breadth was defined as the fraction of unique TCRs that were SARS-CoV-2-associated. Depth was defined as the fraction of total T cells that were SARS-CoV-2-associated. Each spike-specific TCR was assigned to its reactive spike region and to a CD4 or CD8 class using the MIRA data. Log10-transformed breadth and depth values were compared by one-way ANOVA with Sidak's multiple comparisons tests. Entries here come from immuneACCESS through TCRdb and include only in-frame sequences with V and J called. Some clones fail to appear in such tables; in the studies checked, an unresolved V gene covers under half of the shortfall, and the cause of the remainder is unknown. The DNA was the basis for D and trimming; V, J and clone size are from that table. Here the sample has 90,000 to 100,000 clones; approximately 88% occur a single time. Clones ranked in the top ten supply around 10% of the sample.

Sequencing used peripheral blood, obtained 28 days after the second AZD1222 dose. This chain joins TRBV5-5 to TRBJ1-5, with the D gene call left open. The source of this sequence is an adult who received the AZD1222 COVID-19 vaccine. CDR3 region: CASSLRSPEGNQPQHF. The sequenced DNA is TGTGCCAGCAGCTTGCGGTCCCCAGAAGGCAATCAGCCCCAGCATTTT.